The present TCR beta chain was sequenced within a study of response to subunit inactivated influenza vaccine. Study-level results: The authors put forward the suggestion that each seasonal influenza vaccination may bring in only a limited number of new T cells.

TCRdb ran MiXCR on the RT-PCR reads and lists one entry per CDR3 protein. The data show approximately 680,000 distinct CDR3 sequences, with less than 20% seen just once and 11% held by the top ten. This clonotype was detected only a few times. Its antigen is not known. Trimming pared 5 bases from V and 4 bases from J, leaving 14 bases between. This CDR3 has 14 amino acids. The chain employs TRBV12-3 or TRBV12-4 and TRBJ1-2; D gene unclear. This clonotype originated in a man aged 50-59 years who received an inactivated influenza vaccine. This sample comprised PBMCs from blood, obtained about 13 days after vaccination. CDR3 sequence reads: CASSPRGYAYGYTF. DNA for the CDR3: TGTGCCAGCAGTCCCCGTGGATATGCCTATGGCTACACCTTC.